This TCR beta chain is from a study of blood T cell repertoires in COVID-19. In the source study's methods: Amplification from reference gene primers served as the basis for estimated nucleated cell counts. Method: immunoSEQ multiplex PCR; TCRdb's copy keeps in-frame clones and lacks some. V, J and clone size are taken as reported in that table, and D and trimming were inferred from the DNA itself. This sample has just over 200,000 clones; over 75% occur once, and the top ten carry 5.5% to 7%. Germline V lookup: CDR1 SQVTM, CDR2 ANQGSEA. The length of the CDR3 is 14 residues. Losses at the gene ends were 8 bases for V and 7 bases for J; bases not matched to a gene: 15.

This rearrangement joins TRBV29-1 to TRBJ2-3; 7 bases line up with TRBD1. This sequence was found in a man at least 80 years old with acute or convalescent COVID-19. Specimen: peripheral blood. The chain's CDR3 is CSLVGTELRNTQYF. CDR3 nucleotides: TGCAGCTTAGTAGGGACAGAACTAAGAAATACGCAGTATTTT.